A selection of T cell receptor beta chains follows, all from one sample in a study of spatial heterogeneity in lung cancer. TCRdb processed the 5' RACE reads anew with MiXCR; each CDR3 protein has one entry. Here the sample spans about 4,900 distinct CDR3 sequences, over 25% being singletons. The input for sequencing was lung tumor tissue, taken at surgery. Source of these receptors: a female donor with early-stage non-small cell lung cancer. Each CDR3 is given with its conserved first and last residue. D genes are given only for firm matches. Clone size is not always given. Where it is, it says once, few, many or a class for expanded clones.

V gene	D gene	J gene	clone size	CDR3 protein	CDR3 DNA
TRBV13	.	TRBJ2-4	medium-sized	CASSLGQGNIQYF	TGTGCCAGCAGCTTAGGGCAGGGCAACATTCAGTACTTC
TRBV18	.	TRBJ2-1	medium-sized	CASSPPGTRGMNEQFF	TGTGCCAGCTCACCACCGGGCACCCGGGGGATGAATGAGCAGTTCTTC
TRBV7-2	.	TRBJ2-7	many	CASSSALLYEQYF	TGTGCCAGCAGCTCCGCTCTTCTATACGAGCAGTACTTC
TRBV12-3/TRBV12-4	TRBD1	TRBJ2-7	medium-sized	CASSLGTGGANLYEQYF	TGTGCCAGCAGTCTCGGGACAGGGGGCGCGAATCTCTACGAGCAGTACTTC
TRBV5-1	TRBD1	TRBJ2-1	medium-sized	CASYLMPTGNNEQFF	TGCGCCAGCTACCTAATGCCGACAGGGAACAATGAGCAGTTCTTC
TRBV20-1	.	TRBJ1-6	many	CSARMGLPGHSPLHF	TGCAGTGCTAGAATGGGACTCCCGGGGCATTCACCCCTCCACTTT
TRBV7-8	.	TRBJ1-5	medium-sized	CASSLAYSNQPQHF	TGTGCCAGCAGCTTAGCGTATAGCAATCAGCCCCAGCATTTT
TRBV20-1	.	TRBJ2-7	few	CSARSGVGPYEQYF	TGCAGTGCTAGATCCGGGGTTGGGCCCTACGAGCAGTACTTC
TRBV5-1	.	TRBJ2-2	many	CASSHRTGRNTGELFF	TGCGCCAGCAGCCACCGTACGGGGCGGAACACCGGGGAGCTGTTTTTT
TRBV20-1	.	TRBJ1-2	.	CSAAGSTPSYTF	TGCAGTGCAGCGGGGTCAACACCGAGCTACACCTTC
TRBV6-5	.	TRBJ2-7	many	CASSLSQGTYEQYF	TGTGCCAGCAGTCTCAGTCAGGGGACCTACGAGCAGTACTTC
TRBV7-8	.	TRBJ2-5	.	CASKGPDTHQETQYF	TGTGCCAGCAAGGGTCCAGACACCCACCAAGAGACCCAGTACTTC
TRBV9	.	TRBJ2-3	medium-sized	CASSVGRATDTQYF	TGTGCCAGCAGCGTAGGGAGGGCCACAGATACGCAGTATTTT
TRBV7-2	TRBD2	TRBJ2-2	large	CASSSLGASGGRGIGELFF	TGTGCCAGCAGCTCCCTCGGGGCTAGCGGGGGGAGAGGAATCGGGGAGCTGTTTTTT
TRBV27	.	TRBJ1-1	many	CASSHTFDTEAFF	TGTGCCAGCAGTCACACATTCGACACTGAAGCTTTCTTT
TRBV6-2/TRBV6-3	TRBD1	TRBJ2-1	many	CASSYTQGQGNYNEQFF	TGTGCCAGCAGTTACACCCAGGGACAGGGTAACTACAATGAGCAGTTCTTC
TRBV27	TRBD2	TRBJ2-1	once	CASSLSIPSGSSYNEQFF	TGTGCCAGCAGTTTATCGATCCCTAGCGGATCCTCCTACAATGAGCAGTTCTTC
TRBV4-2	.	TRBJ1-5	.	CASSQGLRQPNRPYSNQPQHF	TGTGCCAGCAGCCAAGGCCTCAGACAGCCCAATAGACCTTATAGCAATCAGCCCCAGCATTTT
TRBV29-1	TRBD1	TRBJ1-4	medium-sized	CSATGEQTNEKLFF	TGCAGCGCGACAGGGGAGCAGACTAATGAAAAACTGTTTTTT
TRBV7-9	.	TRBJ2-7	many	CASSGLSGSGPDEQYF	TGTGCCAGCAGCGGCCTTTCGGGCAGTGGCCCGGACGAGCAGTACTTC
TRBV4-2	.	TRBJ1-1	.	CASSQDSGITEAFF	TGTGCCAGCAGCCAAGATTCCGGGATCACTGAAGCTTTCTTT
TRBV7-2	TRBD1	TRBJ1-1	few	CASSYNRGGYTEAFF	TGTGCCAGCAGCTATAACAGGGGGGGGTACACTGAAGCTTTCTTT
TRBV5-4	TRBD1	TRBJ2-5	.	CASSSGTGAETQYF	TGTGCCAGCAGCTCCGGGACAGGGGCAGAGACCCAGTACTTC
TRBV6-1	TRBD1	TRBJ1-2	.	CASSPSWDRDYGYTF	TGTGCCAGCAGCCCAAGCTGGGACAGGGACTATGGCTACACCTTC
TRBV20-1	.	TRBJ2-2	many	CSALRGENTGELFF	TGCAGTGCCCTTAGAGGGGAGAACACCGGGGAGCTGTTTTTT
TRBV5-1	TRBD1	TRBJ2-7	many	CASSPLQGARNEQYF	TGCGCCAGCAGCCCGTTACAGGGGGCGCGAAACGAGCAGTACTTC
TRBV4-2	TRBD2	TRBJ2-3	few	CASSQVAGTSTDTQYF	TGTGCCAGCAGCCAAGTAGCGGGGACTAGCACAGATACGCAGTATTTT
TRBV12-3/TRBV12-4	TRBD1	TRBJ1-1	.	CASSAYRGTEAFF	TGTGCCAGCAGTGCGTACAGGGGAACTGAAGCTTTCTTT
TRBV6-1	.	TRBJ2-2	many	CASSALTGQNTGELFF	TGTGCCAGCAGTGCTTTGACAGGCCAGAACACCGGGGAGCTGTTTTTT
TRBV29-1	TRBD1	TRBJ1-1	.	CSVEGDRGTEAFF	TGCAGCGTTGAAGGGGACAGGGGCACTGAAGCTTTCTTT
TRBV20-1	.	TRBJ1-1	many	CSARGSNTEAFF	TGCAGTGCTAGGGGGTCCAACACTGAAGCTTTCTTT
TRBV19	.	TRBJ2-2	medium-sized	CASSIVTGELFF	TGTGCCAGTAGTATCGTAACCGGGGAGCTGTTTTTT
TRBV7-2	.	TRBJ2-3	few	CASSSARWARTDTQYF	TGTGCCAGCAGCTCTGCACGGTGGGCCCGCACAGATACGCAGTATTTT
TRBV28	.	TRBJ2-1	many	CASSLWQSSYNEQFF	TGTGCCAGCAGTTTATGGCAGAGCTCCTACAATGAGCAGTTCTTC
TRBV5-1	TRBD1	TRBJ2-2	many	CASSLETGSPGELFF	TGCGCCAGCAGCTTGGAGACAGGGAGTCCGGGGGAGCTGTTTTTT
TRBV6-2/TRBV6-3	.	TRBJ2-7	.	CASSYGQYYEQYF	TGTGCCAGCAGTTACGGACAGTACTACGAGCAGTACTTC
TRBV7-2	TRBD2	TRBJ2-7	medium-sized	CASSSQGTAGGPREQYF	TGTGCCAGCAGCTCCCAGGGTACAGCGGGGGGGCCACGGGAGCAGTACTTC
TRBV7-2	.	TRBJ1-5	many	CASSPVGTSNQPQHF	TGTGCCAGCAGCCCAGTCGGAACTAGCAATCAGCCCCAGCATTTT
TRBV11-2	.	TRBJ1-2	many	CASSPGGGGGYTF	TGTGCCAGCAGCCCTGGCGGGGGCGGAGGCTACACCTTC
TRBV6-1	TRBD2	TRBJ2-5	.	CASSEEAGGPETQYF	TGTGCCAGCAGTGAAGAAGCGGGGGGGCCAGAGACCCAGTACTTC
TRBV6-5	.	TRBJ1-1	many	CASSYRGVGGAEAFF	TGTGCCAGCAGTTACCGTGGGGTAGGCGGCGCTGAAGCTTTCTTT
TRBV4-1	.	TRBJ1-3	few	CASSQEPRVSGNTIYF	TGCGCCAGCAGCCAAGAGCCCCGGGTCTCTGGAAACACCATATATTTT
TRBV6-2/TRBV6-3	.	TRBJ1-5	once	CASSPRGPQRQPQHF	TGTGCCAGCAGTCCAAGAGGGCCACAGAGGCAGCCCCAGCATTTT
TRBV28	.	TRBJ1-5	.	CASSPGSEGRPQHF	TGTGCCAGCAGTCCCGGGAGTGAAGGCCGGCCCCAGCATTTT
TRBV20-1	TRBD2	TRBJ2-1	medium-sized	CSASTDSGGANEQFF	TGCAGTGCCTCAACGGACAGCGGGGGGGCCAATGAGCAGTTCTTC
TRBV6-5	TRBD1	TRBJ1-2	.	CASMGAGGYGYTF	TGTGCCAGCATGGGGGCAGGGGGCTATGGCTACACCTTC
TRBV7-2	.	TRBJ2-2	many	CASRHLRLTGELFF	TGTGCCAGCAGACACCTCAGACTCACCGGGGAGCTGTTTTTT
TRBV12-3/TRBV12-4	.	TRBJ1-1	.	CASILNTEAFF	TGTGCCAGCATCTTGAACACTGAAGCTTTCTTT
TRBV30	.	TRBJ1-4	many	CAWSVGEKLFF	TGTGCCTGGAGTGTGGGGGAAAAACTGTTTTTT